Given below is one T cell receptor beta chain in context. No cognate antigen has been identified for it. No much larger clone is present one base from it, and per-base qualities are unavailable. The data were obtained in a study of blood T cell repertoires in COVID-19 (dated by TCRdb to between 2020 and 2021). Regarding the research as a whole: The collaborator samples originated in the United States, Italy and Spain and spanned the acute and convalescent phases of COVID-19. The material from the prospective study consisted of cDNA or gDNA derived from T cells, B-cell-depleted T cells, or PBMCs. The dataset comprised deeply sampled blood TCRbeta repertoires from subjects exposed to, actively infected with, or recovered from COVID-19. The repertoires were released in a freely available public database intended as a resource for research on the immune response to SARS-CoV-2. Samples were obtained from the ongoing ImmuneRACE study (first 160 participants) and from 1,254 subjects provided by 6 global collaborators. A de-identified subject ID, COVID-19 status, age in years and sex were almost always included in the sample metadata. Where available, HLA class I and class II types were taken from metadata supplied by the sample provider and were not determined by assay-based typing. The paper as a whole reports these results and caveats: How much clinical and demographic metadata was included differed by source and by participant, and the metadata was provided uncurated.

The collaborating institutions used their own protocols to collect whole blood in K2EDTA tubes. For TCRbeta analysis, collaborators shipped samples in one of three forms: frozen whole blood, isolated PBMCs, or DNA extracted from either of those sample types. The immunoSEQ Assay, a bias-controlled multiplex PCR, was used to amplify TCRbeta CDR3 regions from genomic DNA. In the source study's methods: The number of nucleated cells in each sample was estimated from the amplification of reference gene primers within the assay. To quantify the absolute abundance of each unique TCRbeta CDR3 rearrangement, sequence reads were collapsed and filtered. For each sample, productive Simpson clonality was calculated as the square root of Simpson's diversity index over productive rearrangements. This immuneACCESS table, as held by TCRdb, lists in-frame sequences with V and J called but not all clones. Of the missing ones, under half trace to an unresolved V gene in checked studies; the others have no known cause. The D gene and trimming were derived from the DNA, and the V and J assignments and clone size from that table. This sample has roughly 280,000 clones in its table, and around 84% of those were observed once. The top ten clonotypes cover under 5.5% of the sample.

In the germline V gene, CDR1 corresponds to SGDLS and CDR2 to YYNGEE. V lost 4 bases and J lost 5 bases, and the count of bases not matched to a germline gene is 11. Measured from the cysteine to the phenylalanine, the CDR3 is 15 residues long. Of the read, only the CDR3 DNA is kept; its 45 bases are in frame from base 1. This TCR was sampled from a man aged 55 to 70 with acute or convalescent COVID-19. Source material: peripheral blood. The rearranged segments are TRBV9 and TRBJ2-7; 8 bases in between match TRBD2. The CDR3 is CASSSPGTSSDEQYF. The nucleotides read TGTGCCAGCAGCTCACCCGGGACTAGTTCCGACGAGCAGTACTTC.